This T cell receptor beta chain was obtained from a study of identical twins. Findings and caveats of the study: Researchers reported weaker excess twin sharing in beta out-of-frame sequences. Insertions were fewer in abundant cord blood beta clonotypes, whereas memory repertoires showed none of this pattern. Without tracking the same donors, conclusions rested on cross-sectional statistical analysis.

With regard to this clonotype: Its antigen is not identified.

Template switching created a universal primer site, and the cDNA included unique molecular identifiers. TCRdb reprocessed the 5' RACE reads via MiXCR and lists one record per CDR3 protein. The sample lists roughly 630,000 distinct CDR3 sequences, roughly 7.1% occurring once. This CDR3 has 15 amino acids. From germline, CDR1 is SGHRS and CDR2 YFSETQ. V was clipped by 4 bases and J by 8 bases; unmatched bases: 8. These records were also assigned to another study, of yellow fever vaccine responses in identical twins.

The chain combines TRBV5-1 with TRBJ2-1; 11 nucleotides align to TRBD2. What was sequenced was PBMCs. The sequence derives from a woman under 30 in good health. The CDR3 sequence is CASSSPGTSGDEQFF. DNA for the CDR3: TGCGCCAGCAGCAGTCCCGGGACTAGCGGTGATGAGCAGTTCTTC.